This T cell receptor (beta chain) was found in a study of blood T cell repertoires in COVID-19. Study at large: Samples representing acute and convalescent COVID-19 were sourced from the United States, Italy and Spain. PBMCs, B-cell-depleted T cells, or T cells were the source of the cDNA or gDNA that made up the material.

Per the study methods: Estimation of nucleated cell counts relied on the amplification of reference gene primers. Produced via immunoSEQ multiplex PCR; TCRdb's table is partial and in-frame only. Clonal size and the V and J genes are those of that table, whereas D and trimming came from the DNA. The repertoire holds about 50,000 clones, roughly 83% seen once, with over 10% in the top ten. The CDR3 has 14 amino acids. CDR1 MNHEY and CDR2 SMNVEV come from the germline V gene (reference sequence). V was clipped by 6 bases and J by 8 bases; unmatched bases: 11. This rearrangement joins TRBV27 to TRBJ1-2; TRBD1 agrees at 8 bases. Sequenced sample: peripheral blood. This TCR came from a human donor in a cohort sampled during active COVID-19. The CDR3 region is CASRKGDRRVGYTF. The CDR3 bases are TGTGCCAGCAGAAAAGGGGACAGGCGGGTAGGCTACACCTTC.